This T cell receptor delta chain is from a study of Vδ1+ human thymocytes. The study's findings and limits: Thymic TRG and TRD repertoires appeared highly polyclonal, with Gaussian CDR3 length distributions.

This clone was seen a handful of times. Its antigen is unknown. Germline V lookup: CDR1 TSWWSYY, CDR2 QGS. The CDR3 is made up of 22 amino acids. The J segment lost 3 bases and the V segment lost 3 bases, leaving 24 bases of the junction unmatched. Extracted RNA was reverse transcribed into cDNA. Multiplex PCR used pooled V-gene forward primers and a constant-region reverse primer to amplify CDR3s. TCRdb re-called the multiplex PCR reads through CATT. The sample records approximately 58,000 delta-chain clones, around 15% being singletons. What was sequenced was Vdelta1+ gamma-delta thymocytes from the thymus. As to subset: FACS-sorted CD3+ TCRalphabeta- TCRVdelta1+ TCRVdelta2- thymocytes. The receptor's source is a girl under three years old who had congenital heart surgery. The rearrangement uses TRDV1 and TRDJ1, with TRDD3 matching over 11 bases. The CDR3 nucleotides read TGTGCTCTTGGGGACTCATGTTCCTACTGGGGGATAAACTTGCTCGGGTCCGATAAACTCATCTTT. Translation gives CALGDSCSYWGINLLGSDKLIF.